Listed here are 9 T cell receptor beta chains from one sample, sequenced in a study of T-cell memory formation after mild COVID-19. TCRdb redid the calling of the 5' RACE reads with MiXCR, one entry per CDR3 protein. The sample holds about 290,000 distinct CDR3 sequences; approximately 16% are singletons and the top ten take around a fifth. The material sequenced was PBMCs or a T cell subset sorted from them (not recorded which). Receptor source: a man between 18 and 29 years old who had mild COVID-19 (a few samples of this study predate the infection). Cell type and time point are not known.

This clonotype was counted at least ten times. This chain uses TRBV15 with TRBJ2-5; TRBD2 aligns across 10 bases. CDR3 length: 15 amino acids. J lost 4 bases, V lost 7 bases, and 9 bases had no gene match. CDR1 and CDR2 (germline): LNHNV, YYDKDF (reference sequence). CDR3 residues: CATTSGGARRETQYF. CDR3 bases: TGTGCCACCACAAGCGGGGGGGCCAGGCGAGAGACCCAGTACTTC.

This clonotype has a handful of counts. The rearrangement links TRBV7-9 to TRBJ1-1; 7 positions match TRBD1. V lost 2 bases to trimming and J lost 0 bases; unmatched junction nucleotides: 9. Germline V gene lookup returns CDR1 SEHNR and CDR2 FQNEAQ (reference sequence). CDR3 length: 17 residues. The CDR3: CASSLPRRGHMNTEAFF. The CDR3 DNA reads as TGTGCCAGCAGCTTACCTAGAAGGGGGCACATGAACACTGAAGCTTTCTTT.

This clonotype has just a few counts. V and J are TRBV6-5 and TRBJ2-7; TRBD1 matches 9 bases. The germline V gene has CDR1 MNHEY and CDR2 SVGAGI. The CDR3 is made up of 13 amino acids. V dropped 8 bases and J dropped 3; count of bases not matched to a gene: 5. CDR3: CASRRTGDYEQYV. In nucleotides, the CDR3 is TGTGCCAGCCGACGGACAGGGGACTACGAGCAGTACGTC.

CDR3 in amino acids: CASSEMKGRVGYTF. As DNA, the CDR3 is TGTGCCAGCAGTGAAATGAAAGGCAGGGTTGGCTACACCTTC. J is TRBJ1-2 and V is TRBV25-1; tentative D call: TRBD1 (5 bases). V gave up 2 bases and J gave up 7 bases, with 14 bases separating them. Germline V gene data show CDR1 as MGHDK and CDR2 as SYGVNS. The CDR3 length is 14 residues.

This clonotype was observed a handful of times. The chain is built from TRBV25-1 and TRBJ2-3; TRBD1 matches at 7 bases. The CDR3 is 15 amino acids. Germline assignment: CDR1 MGHDK and CDR2 SYGVNS. The V and J ends lost 1 base and 1 base, in that order; junction bases with no gene match: 2. CDR3 sequence reads: CASSELDRGTDTQYF. The CDR3 DNA reads TGTGCCAGCAGTGAATTAGACAGGGGCACAGATACGCAGTATTTT.

This clonotype appeared a few times. The chain employs TRBV12-3 or TRBV12-4 and TRBJ1-5, with a weak D call TRBD1 (6 bases). The CDR3 is 13 residues long. Between the trimmed V and J ends, which lost 6 bases and 6 bases, there was a span of 12 bases. The CDR3 loop reads CASRGSGAQPQHF. The CDR3 nucleotides are TGTGCCAGCAGAGGATCGGGGGCTCAGCCCCAGCATTTT.

This clonotype occurred a few times. DNA of the CDR3: TGTGCCAGCAGACCTTTCGGACAGGGATCTCTGGACACTGAAGCTTTCTTT. It codes for CASRPFGQGSLDTEAFF. The chain combines TRBV6-5 with TRBJ1-1, with 8 bases aligning to TRBD1. The CDR3 spans 17 residues. Trimming at V came to 6 bases and at J to 3 bases, leaving 15 bases not matched to a gene. Germline V CDR1 and CDR2: MNHEY, SVGAGI.

CDR3 protein: CASSLRDRAGTEAFF. DNA of the CDR3: TGCGCCAGCAGCCTCCGGGACAGGGCGGGCACTGAAGCTTTCTTT. The chain recombines TRBV4-1 with TRBJ1-1; 9 nucleotides match TRBD1. After removal of 4 bases from V and 4 bases from J, the junction contained 7 bases not matched to a gene. Germline V gene sequence: CDR1 MGHRA, CDR2 YSYEKL. This CDR3 is 15 amino acids long.

The chain employs TRBV3-1 and TRBJ2-7; D possibly uses TRBD1 or TRBD2 (7 bases each). V lost 9 bases and J lost 6, with 18 bases in between. This CDR3 has 13 residues. Per the germline V gene, CDR1 is LGHDT and CDR2 is YNNKEL (reference sequence). The CDR3 coding sequence is TGTGCCAGGAGCGGGACAGAAAATCTCGAGCAGTACTTC. Protein product: CARSGTENLEQYF.